This T cell receptor beta chain was observed in a study of cytomegalovirus exposure and HLA in healthy donors. The CDR3 is made up of 13 amino acids. The germline V gene has CDR1 ENHRY and CDR2 SYGVKD. Trimming removed 8 bases from V and 1 base from J, with 10 bases in between. Study-level results: The authors confirmed in vitro that a few CMV-associated chains were specific for CMV antigens.

Concerning this clone: The target antigen is unknown.

The PCR ran on 60 Vbeta and 13 Jbeta primers. TCRdb's table, derived via immunoSEQ multiplex PCR, lists solely in-frame clones and lacks some. The data show roughly 100,000 clones, with roughly three quarters seen just once and around 19% held by the top ten. Specimen: PBMCs. This receptor was obtained from a woman aged 55-70 years in good health and CMV-seropositive. The chain has TRBV10-3 and TRBJ2-3, with D hard to call. The CDR3 loop is CAIGRFGTDTQYF. The CDR3 DNA reads TGTGCCATCGGCCGCTTTGGCACAGATACGCAGTATTTT.